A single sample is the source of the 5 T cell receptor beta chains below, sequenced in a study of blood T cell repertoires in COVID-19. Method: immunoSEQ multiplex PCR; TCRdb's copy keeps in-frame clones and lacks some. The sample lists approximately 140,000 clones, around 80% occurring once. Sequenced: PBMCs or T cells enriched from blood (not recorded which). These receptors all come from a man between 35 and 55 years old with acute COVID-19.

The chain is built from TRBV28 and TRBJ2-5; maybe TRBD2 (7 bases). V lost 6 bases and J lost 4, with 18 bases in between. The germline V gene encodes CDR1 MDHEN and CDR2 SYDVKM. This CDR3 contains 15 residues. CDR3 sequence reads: CASRPGGLGRETQYF. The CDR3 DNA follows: TGTGCCAGCAGGCCCGGGGGGCTAGGTCGAGAGACCCAGTACTTC.

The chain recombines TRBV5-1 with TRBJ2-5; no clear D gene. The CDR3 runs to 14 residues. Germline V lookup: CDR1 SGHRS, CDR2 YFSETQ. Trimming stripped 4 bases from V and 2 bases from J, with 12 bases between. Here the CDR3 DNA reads TGCGCCAGCAGCATTACAAGTACGCAAGAGACCCAGTACTTC. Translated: CASSITSTQETQYF.

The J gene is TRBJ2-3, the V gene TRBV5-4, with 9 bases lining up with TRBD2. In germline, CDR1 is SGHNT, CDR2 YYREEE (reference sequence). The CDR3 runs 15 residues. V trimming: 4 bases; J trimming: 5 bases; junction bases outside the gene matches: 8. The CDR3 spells CASSPSGGRGDTQYF. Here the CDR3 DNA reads TGTGCCAGCAGCCCGAGCGGGGGGCGTGGAGATACGCAGTATTTT. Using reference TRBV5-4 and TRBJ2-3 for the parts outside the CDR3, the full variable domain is ETGVTQSPTHLIKTRGQQVTLRCSSQSGHNTVSWYQQALGQGPQFIFQYYREEENGRGNFPPRFSGLQFPNYSSELNVNALELDDSALYLCASSPSGGRGDTQYFGPGTRLTVL.

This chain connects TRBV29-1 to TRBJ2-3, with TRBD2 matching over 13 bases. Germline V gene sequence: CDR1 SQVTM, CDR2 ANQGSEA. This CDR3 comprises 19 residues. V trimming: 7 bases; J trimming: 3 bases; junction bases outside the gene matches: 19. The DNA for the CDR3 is TGCAGCGAACGCACGGTCGGACTAGCGGGAGACAAACCGACAGATACGCAGTATTTT. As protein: CSERTVGLAGDKPTDTQYF.

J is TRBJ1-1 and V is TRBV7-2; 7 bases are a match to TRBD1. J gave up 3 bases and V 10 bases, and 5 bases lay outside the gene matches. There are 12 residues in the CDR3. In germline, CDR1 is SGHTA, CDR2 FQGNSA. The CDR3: CATRDSYTEAFF. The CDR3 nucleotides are TGTGCCACCCGGGACAGTTACACTGAAGCTTTCTTT.